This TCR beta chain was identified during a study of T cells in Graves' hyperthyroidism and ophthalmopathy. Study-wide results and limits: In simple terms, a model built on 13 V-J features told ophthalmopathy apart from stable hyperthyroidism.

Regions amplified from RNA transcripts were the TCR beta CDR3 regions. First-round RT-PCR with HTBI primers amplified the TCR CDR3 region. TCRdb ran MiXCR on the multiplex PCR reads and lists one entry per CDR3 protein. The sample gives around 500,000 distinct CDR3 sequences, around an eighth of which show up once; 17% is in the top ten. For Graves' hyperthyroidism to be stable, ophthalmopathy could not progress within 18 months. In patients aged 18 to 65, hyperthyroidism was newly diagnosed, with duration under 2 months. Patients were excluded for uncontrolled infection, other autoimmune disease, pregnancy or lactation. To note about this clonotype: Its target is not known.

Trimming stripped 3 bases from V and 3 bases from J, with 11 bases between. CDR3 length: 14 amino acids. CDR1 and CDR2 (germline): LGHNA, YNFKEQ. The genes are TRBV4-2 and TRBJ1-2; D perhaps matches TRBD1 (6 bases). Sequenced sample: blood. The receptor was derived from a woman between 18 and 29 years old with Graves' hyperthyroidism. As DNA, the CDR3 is TGTGCCAGCAGCCATGCGCGACAGGACTATGGCTACACCTTC. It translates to CASSHARQDYGYTF.